This T cell receptor (beta chain) was captured by sequencing in a study of CXCR3-negative and CXCR3-positive naive CD8 T cells. The study's findings and limits: TRB CDR3s were more hydrophobic in CXCR3-positive than in CXCR3-negative naive cells.

With respect to this clonotype: Its antigen is not identified.

This CDR3 region has 12 residues. Germline assignment: CDR1 SQVTM and CDR2 ANQGSEA. The TRB cDNA libraries were prepared by 5' RACE with UMI labels. Reprocessing the 5' RACE reads, TCRdb reports a single entry for every CDR3 protein and omits DNA. This sample's clone table lists about 140,000 distinct CDR3 sequences. The clonotype originates from a human donor in good health. Some clones in this sample may be carry-over from other donors' samples. Sequencing used naive CXCR3+ CD8+ T cells from blood. Documented subset: CD45RO-CCR7+CD27+CD95- naive CD8+ T cells expressing CXCR3 (TNR3+). The chain recombines TRBV29-1 with TRBJ2-2; the TCRdb call, TRBD1, lacks DNA for checking. CDR3 residues: CSVHQGAGELFF.